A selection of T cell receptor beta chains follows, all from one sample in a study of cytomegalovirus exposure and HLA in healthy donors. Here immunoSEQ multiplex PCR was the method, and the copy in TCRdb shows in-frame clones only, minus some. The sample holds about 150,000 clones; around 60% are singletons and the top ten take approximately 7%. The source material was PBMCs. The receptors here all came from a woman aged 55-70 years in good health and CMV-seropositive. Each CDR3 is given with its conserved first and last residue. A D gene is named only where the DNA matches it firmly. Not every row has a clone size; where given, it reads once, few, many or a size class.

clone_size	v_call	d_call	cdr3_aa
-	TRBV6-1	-	CASSEVRIYTGELFF
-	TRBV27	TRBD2	CASRVIAGHEQYF
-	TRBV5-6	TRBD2	CASSLGGRDTDTQYF
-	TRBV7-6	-	CASSSTVNGNTIYF
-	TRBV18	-	CASSPERALGTGELFF
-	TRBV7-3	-	CASSSWDNPSTDTQYF
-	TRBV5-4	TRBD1	CASSLETGSNTEAFF
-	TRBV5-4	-	CASMPVSSYNEQFF
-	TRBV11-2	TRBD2	CVSSLDLTSGSYEQYF
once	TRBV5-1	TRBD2	CASRLDPLAVETQYF
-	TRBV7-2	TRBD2	CASIARTSGYEQYF
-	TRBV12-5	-	CASGLSPGDTQYF
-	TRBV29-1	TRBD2	CSVSGLGDEQFF
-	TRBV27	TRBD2	CASKIKAGLAGSPRTDTQYF
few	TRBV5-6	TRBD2	CASSLVLAGLNYEQYF
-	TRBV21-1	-	CASSKRGIQYF
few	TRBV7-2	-	CASSLAPQNTIYF
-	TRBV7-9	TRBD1	CASSLGGGQGMDTEAFF
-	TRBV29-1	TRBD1	CSVGDRGYQPQHF
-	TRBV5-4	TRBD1	CASSLDRGNQPQHF